These T cell receptor beta chains were read from a single sample in a study of early T cells in non-severe SARS-CoV-2 infection. Each CDR3 protein gets one entry after TCRdb re-called the 5' RACE reads with MiXCR. Of roughly 60,000 distinct CDR3 sequences in the sample, 6.5% to 7.5% were seen once. This specimen consisted of whole blood, obtained at baseline. The receptors shown here come from an adult who was a healthcare worker with PCR-confirmed SARS-CoV-2 infection or an uninfected control (not recorded which). The CDR3 runs from the conserved cysteine through the conserved F or W. The D gene is left open where the match is weak. Clone size is shown for a subset of rows, as once, few, many or a class of expanded clone.

NA	TRBJ1-1	NA	TRBV7-2	CASSLAFTEAFF	TGTGCCAGCAGCTTAGCCTTCACTGAAGCTTTCTTT
NA	TRBJ2-6	many	TRBV4-3	CASSQGWSGANVLTF	TGCGCCAGCAGCCAGGGATGGTCAGGGGCCAACGTCCTGACTTTC
TRBD1	TRBJ2-7	many	TRBV11-1	CASSLGTGTYEQYF	TGTGCCAGCAGCTTAGGGACAGGGACCTACGAGCAGTACTTC
TRBD2	TRBJ2-3	many	TRBV20-1	CSARGVADTQYF	TGCAGTGCCCGGGGGGTCGCAGATACGCAGTATTTT
TRBD1	TRBJ1-4	many	TRBV6-5	CASSWDRRIEKLFF	TGTGCCAGCAGTTGGGACAGGCGGATTGAAAAACTGTTTTTT
NA	TRBJ2-6	few	TRBV7-2	CASSLDWGPISGANVLTF	TGTGCCAGCAGCTTAGATTGGGGGCCTATCTCTGGGGCCAACGTCCTGACTTTC
NA	TRBJ1-2	NA	TRBV20-1	CSAPNPNYGYTF	TGCAGTGCTCCGAATCCTAACTATGGCTACACCTTC
NA	TRBJ1-2	few	TRBV3-1	CASSERGAGGFYGYTF	TGTGCCAGCAGCGAGCGAGGAGCGGGGGGCTTCTATGGCTACACCTTC
NA	TRBJ2-1	NA	TRBV20-1	CSARERPPGSNEQFF	TGCAGTGCTAGAGAAAGGCCCCCCGGTTCAAATGAGCAGTTCTTC
NA	TRBJ2-7	NA	TRBV6-5	CASRSRSTSSYEQYF	TGTGCCAGCAGGTCTCGGTCCACCAGCTCCTACGAGCAGTACTTC
NA	TRBJ2-1	many	TRBV28	CASSALGESYNEQFF	TGTGCCAGCAGTGCCCTGGGGGAATCCTACAATGAGCAGTTCTTC
NA	TRBJ2-7	NA	TRBV11-1	CASGLGGTYEQYF	TGTGCCAGCGGACTAGGGGGCACGTACGAGCAGTACTTC
TRBD1	TRBJ1-1	NA	TRBV5-4	CASLGDRGTAEAFF	TGTGCCAGCTTGGGGGACAGGGGAACGGCTGAAGCTTTCTTT
NA	TRBJ2-3	NA	TRBV28	CASWAGDLDTQYF	TGTGCCAGCTGGGCAGGCGACTTGGATACGCAGTATTTT
NA	TRBJ2-3	few	TRBV29-1	CSVSLGGASTDTQYF	TGCAGCGTTTCCCTCGGCGGGGCTAGCACAGATACGCAGTATTTT
NA	TRBJ1-3	NA	TRBV20-1	CSASRGDGLSGNTIYF	TGCAGTGCTAGCCGTGGGGATGGTCTCTCTGGAAACACCATATATTTT
TRBD2	TRBJ2-2	many	TRBV24-1	CATSDLLPPSGLASTGELFF	TGTGCCACCAGTGATTTGCTCCCCCCCTCCGGACTAGCTTCCACCGGGGAGCTGTTTTTT
NA	TRBJ2-5	NA	TRBV4-2	CASSQVGSGKVETQYF	TGTGCCAGCAGCCAAGTCGGTAGTGGAAAAGTCGAGACCCAGTACTTC
NA	TRBJ2-7	few	TRBV13	CASSRVMSGSEQYF	TGTGCCAGCAGCCGAGTGATGAGTGGGTCTGAGCAGTACTTC
NA	TRBJ2-7	few	TRBV5-1	CASSLGGTTYEQYF	TGCGCCAGCAGCTTGGGAGGGACAACCTACGAGCAGTACTTC
NA	TRBJ2-5	many	TRBV18	CASSPSQETQYF	TGTGCCAGCTCACCATCACAGGAGACCCAGTACTTC
TRBD1	TRBJ1-2	many	TRBV11-2	CASSFGSGQVYGYTF	TGTGCCAGCAGCTTTGGTTCGGGACAGGTCTATGGCTACACCTTC
NA	TRBJ2-5	few	TRBV28	CASTQGRQETQYF	TGTGCCAGCACGCAGGGACGCCAAGAGACCCAGTACTTC
NA	TRBJ2-5	NA	TRBV5-1	CASSLSGDETQYF	TGCGCCAGCAGCTTGTCCGGGGACGAGACCCAGTACTTC
NA	TRBJ2-7	NA	TRBV7-2	CASSLGFYEQYF	TGTGCCAGCAGTTTGGGCTTTTACGAGCAGTACTTC
NA	TRBJ2-7	few	TRBV27	CASAPTTSFYEQYF	TGTGCCAGCGCCCCTACGACTAGTTTCTACGAGCAGTACTTC
NA	TRBJ2-4	NA	TRBV7-2	CASSPRVSKNIQYF	TGTGCCAGCAGCCCCAGGGTCTCCAAAAACATTCAGTACTTC
TRBD1	TRBJ2-2	few	TRBV7-8	CASRSSGTGGNGELFF	TGTGCCAGCAGGTCATCCGGGACAGGGGGCAACGGGGAGCTGTTTTTT
NA	TRBJ2-5	few	TRBV29-1	CSVVDRTPQETQYF	TGCAGCGTTGTGGACCGGACTCCTCAAGAGACCCAGTACTTC
NA	TRBJ2-3	NA	TRBV24-1	CATSDGKRGHTDTQYF	TGTGCCACCAGTGACGGAAAGCGGGGACACACAGATACGCAGTATTTT
NA	TRBJ2-5	NA	TRBV20-1	CSARGVGIQETQYF	TGCAGTGCTAGAGGGGTGGGGATTCAAGAGACCCAGTACTTC
TRBD2	TRBJ2-1	many	TRBV9	CASSSGTSVLHEQFF	TGTGCCAGCAGCTCCGGGACTAGTGTTCTTCATGAGCAGTTCTTC
NA	TRBJ2-5	many	TRBV6-5	CASSPSGETQYF	TGTGCCAGCAGTCCTAGTGGCGAGACCCAGTACTTC
NA	TRBJ2-2	many	TRBV29-1	CSATGEGGELFF	TGCAGCGCCACAGGGGAGGGTGGGGAGCTGTTTTTT
NA	TRBJ2-1	many	TRBV6-5	CASSYSVKRRYNEQFF	TGTGCCAGCAGTTACTCGGTTAAGCGGAGATACAATGAGCAGTTCTTC
NA	TRBJ2-7	many	TRBV4-2	CASSQDRTSYEQYF	TGTGCCAGCAGCCAAGACAGGACCTCCTACGAGCAGTACTTC
TRBD1	TRBJ2-5	many	TRBV29-1	CSVARTDREETQYF	TGCAGCGTTGCGCGGACCGACAGGGAAGAGACCCAGTACTTC
TRBD2	TRBJ2-3	many	TRBV4-1	CASSRTGGGVTDTQYF	TGCGCCAGCAGCCGAACGGGCGGGGGGGTCACAGATACGCAGTATTTT
NA	TRBJ1-1	few	TRBV30	CAWIGDLTEAFF	TGTGCCTGGATCGGGGACCTCACTGAAGCTTTCTTT
TRBD1	TRBJ1-1	NA	TRBV24-1	CATSDPGQGETEAFF	TGTGCCACCAGTGACCCCGGACAGGGGGAAACTGAAGCTTTCTTT
TRBD1	TRBJ2-3	many	TRBV20-1	CSAMPLGQGVSDTQYF	TGCAGTGCCATGCCCCTGGGACAGGGGGTATCGGATACGCAGTATTTT
NA	TRBJ1-2	many	TRBV6-1	CASSAGGTSYGYTF	TGTGCCAGCAGTGCCGGGGGGACCTCATATGGCTACACCTTC
NA	TRBJ2-3	few	TRBV27	CASSFGVTDTQYF	TGTGCCAGCAGTTTCGGTGTCACAGATACGCAGTATTTT
NA	TRBJ2-7	few	TRBV20-1	CSARDYRSYEQYF	TGCAGTGCTAGAGATTACAGATCCTACGAGCAGTACTTC
NA	TRBJ2-3	NA	TRBV7-2	CASSLWVGAPLSSTDTQYF	TGTGCCAGCAGTCTATGGGTAGGAGCCCCTCTATCCAGCACAGATACGCAGTATTTT
NA	TRBJ1-2	many	TRBV4-2	CASSQEVSGRNGYTF	TGTGCCAGCAGCCAAGAGGTTTCCGGGAGGAATGGCTACACCTTC
NA	TRBJ1-5	many	TRBV7-2	CASSSQSTGSQHF	TGTGCCAGCAGCTCCCAATCGACAGGTTCCCAGCATTTT
TRBD2	TRBJ2-7	many	TRBV7-2	CASSFTSGGLDEQYF	TGTGCCAGCAGCTTTACGAGCGGGGGCTTAGACGAGCAGTACTTC
NA	TRBJ2-5	many	TRBV6-2/TRBV6-3	CASSPRSDSSWQETQYF	TGTGCCAGCAGTCCCAGATCGGACAGTTCCTGGCAAGAGACCCAGTACTTC
TRBD2	TRBJ2-5	few	TRBV7-2	CASSRAGTSGQETQYF	TGTGCCAGCAGCAGAGCCGGGACTAGCGGGCAAGAGACCCAGTACTTC
NA	TRBJ2-7	many	TRBV5-6	CASSLGSNYEQYF	TGTGCCAGCAGCTTGGGGTCTAATTACGAGCAGTACTTC
NA	TRBJ1-2	NA	TRBV9	CASSANRAPNGFNF	TGTGCCAGCAGCGCCAACAGGGCACCTAATGGATTTAACTTC
TRBD1	TRBJ1-1	many	TRBV29-1	CSVKGGTGVTEAFF	TGCAGCGTTAAAGGAGGGACAGGGGTAACTGAAGCTTTCTTT
NA	TRBJ1-2	few	TRBV18	CASSQGYGGHDTF	TGTGCCAGCTCACAGGGTTACGGCGGCCACGACACCTTC
NA	TRBJ2-1	large	TRBV7-9	CASSHPLNYNEQFF	TGTGCCAGCAGCCATCCTCTCAACTACAATGAGCAGTTCTTC
TRBD2	TRBJ2-1	many	TRBV4-2	CASSQGASGGENEQFF	TGTGCCAGCAGCCAAGGGGCTAGCGGGGGGGAGAATGAGCAGTTCTTC
NA	TRBJ1-1	many	TRBV9	CASSADGMNTEAFF	TGTGCCAGCAGCGCGGACGGAATGAACACTGAAGCTTTCTTT
NA	TRBJ1-5	few	TRBV9	CASSADLTGPQHF	TGTGCCAGCAGCGCCGACCTTACGGGACCCCAGCATTTT
NA	TRBJ1-2	NA	TRBV28	CASYLYGYTF	TGTGCCAGCTACCTCTATGGCTACACCTTC
TRBD2	TRBJ2-1	many	TRBV20-1	CSASRTSGDFYNEQFF	TGCAGTGCCAGCAGGACTAGCGGGGATTTCTACAATGAGCAGTTCTTC